This T cell receptor (beta chain) comes out of a study of shared clonotypes between healthy human individuals. Overall study results and limits: For sorted subsets, rarefaction showed incomplete sequencing despite large depth. Memory subsets generally showed smaller estimated richness than naive subsets did.

The CDR3 consists of 17 residues. Trimming at V came to 5 bases and at J to 7 bases, leaving 11 bases not matched to a gene. Per the germline V gene, CDR1 is SGHAT and CDR2 is FQNNGV. Comments on this clone: As yet, its antigen is unknown.

Original data processing: ImmunoSEQ output lacked quality scores and full-length reads, limiting matched filtering. Only in-frame clones appear in the TCRdb table, and some are missing; sequencing was by immunoSEQ multiplex PCR. V, J and clone size reflect that table, while D and trimming were determined from the DNA. The sample lists about 680,000 clones; roughly 94% were seen once. Positively selected for CCR7, the CD45RO-negative cells used as naive CD8 cells excluded terminally differentiated effector memory CD45RA+ cells. The chain carries TRBV11-2 and TRBJ2-1, with 13 bases fitting TRBD2. The source is a man aged 25-45 years in good health. The sample comprised naive CD8+ T cells sorted from blood. CDR3 nucleotides: TGTGCCAGCAGCCTAGGACTAGCGGGAGTGCGGGAAAATGAGCAGTTCTTC. Its translation is CASSLGLAGVRENEQFF.